The count of the clone carrying this T cell receptor (beta chain) is one. The antigen remains undetermined. This specimen belongs to a study of T cell responses to AZD1222 COVID-19 vaccine. Study results and caveats: Unmutated variant regions reportedly attract nearly half of all spike-specific TCRs. Researchers took repertoire samples only after the peak T cell response had come.

Germline assignment: CDR1 MNHEY and CDR2 SVGAGI. The length of the CDR3 is 14 residues. V was clipped by 3 bases and J by 6 bases, with 12 bases between them. Timing groups of about 4 and about 12 weeks for second doses were pooled. Method: immunoSEQ multiplex PCR; TCRdb's copy keeps in-frame clones and lacks some. The sample lists some 150,000 clones; 88% were seen once. The sample consisted of peripheral blood, taken 28 days after the second AZD1222 dose. This TCR derives from an adult who received the AZD1222 COVID-19 vaccine. The V and J genes are TRBV6-5 and TRBJ1-5; D is unresolved. The CDR3 sequence is CASSYSRAVQPQHF. The CDR3 DNA is TGTGCCAGCAGTTATTCCCGGGCCGTTCAGCCCCAGCATTTT.